These 25 T cell receptor beta chains were all obtained from the same sample, sequenced in a study of T-cell reconstitution after alpha-beta-depleted transplantation in children. TCRbeta library construction was performed incorporating unique molecular identifiers. Each CDR3 protein gets one entry after TCRdb re-called the PCR reads with MiXCR. Here the sample spans 450,000 to 600,000 distinct CDR3 sequences, approximately 13% being singletons. Sequencing used PBMCs, mostly from graft donor cells, obtained 360 days after TCRalphabeta/CD19-depleted stem cell transplant. The source is a male patient between 10 and 17 years old who had a stem cell transplant for acute myeloid leukemia, so the T cells may come from the graft donor.

The chain uses TRBV5-1 and TRBJ2-7; 7 bases align to TRBD2. CDR1 and CDR2 from the germline V gene are SGHRS and YFSETQ. This CDR3 has 14 amino acids. V shed 6 bases and J 0 bases; nucleotides not matched to a gene: 6. CDR3 in DNA: TGCGCCAGCACTCGGGGGGATTACTCCTACGAGCAGTACTTC. Translation: CASTRGDYSYEQYF.

In this sample, this clonotype turned up a few times. The V and J genes are TRBV7-2 and TRBJ2-1; possibly TRBD2 for D (6 bases). The CDR3 extends over 13 amino acids. The germline CDR1 and CDR2 sequences are SGHTA and FQGNSA. The V gene lost 5 bases and the J gene lost 8 bases, with 13 bases spanning the gap. Here the CDR3 reads CASSPTRLDEQFF. The CDR3 region has the DNA TGTGCCAGCAGCCCCACGCGACTAGATGAGCAGTTCTTC.

J is TRBJ2-7 and V is TRBV20-1; D uncertain. The CDR3 is 14 amino acids. Trimming took 1 base from V and 2 from J, leaving 12 bases between them. Germline V gene sequence: CDR1 DFQATT, CDR2 SNEGSKA (reference sequence). The CDR3: CSARGQLRPYEQYF. In nucleotides, the CDR3 is TGCAGTGCTAGAGGTCAGCTTCGGCCCTACGAGCAGTACTTC.

This clonotype was seen at least ten times. V is TRBV9 and J is TRBJ2-5; 8 positions match TRBD2. Germline V lookup: CDR1 SGDLS, CDR2 YYNGEE. The trim removed 4 bases at V and 1 base at J, leaving 12 bases unmatched. CDR3 length equals 17 residues. The CDR3 coding sequence is TGTGCCAGCAGCTCCATGGGGGCGGGAGGCTTCCAAGAGACCCAGTACTTC. It is translated as CASSSMGAGGFQETQYF.

The chain carries TRBV2 and TRBJ2-5; 8 bases are shared with TRBD2. Germline loops: CDR1 SNHLY, CDR2 FYNNEI. This CDR3 has 14 amino acids. J lost 4 bases, V lost 11 bases, and 12 bases had no gene match. CDR3 sequence reads: CAASRTRGGETQYF. The CDR3, as DNA: TGTGCCGCCAGCCGTACACGGGGGGGAGAGACCCAGTACTTC.

The chain couples TRBV13 to TRBJ2-7; D might be TRBD2 (5 bases). Trimming stripped 3 bases from V and 0 bases from J, with 15 bases between. Germline assignment: CDR1 PRHDT and CDR2 FYEKMQ (reference sequence). This CDR3 comprises 16 residues. This CDR3 reads CASSFTPGKSSYEQYF. The CDR3 nucleotides read TGTGCCAGCAGCTTTACTCCGGGAAAAAGCTCCTACGAGCAGTACTTC.

In its sample, this clonotype was seen many times. The chain uses TRBV7-9 and TRBJ2-1; 9 positions match TRBD1. The CDR3 sequence is 15 residues long. V trimming: 1 base; J trimming: 7 bases; junction bases outside the gene matches: 5. CDR1 and CDR2 from the germline V gene are SEHNR and FQNEAQ (reference sequence). DNA for the CDR3: TGTGCCAGCAGCTTAGGGGACAGGGCTTTGAATGAGCAGTTCTTC. This translates into CASSLGDRALNEQFF.

This clonotype was observed a few times. The genes are TRBV7-9 and TRBJ1-4; no definite D call. CDR3 length equals 16 residues. V lost 1 base and J lost 2, with 11 bases in between. Germline V gene sequence: CDR1 SEHNR, CDR2 FQNEAQ (reference sequence). The CDR3: CASSLGPRGTNEKLFF. The CDR3 bases are TGTGCCAGCAGCTTAGGACCCCGCGGCACTAATGAAAAACTGTTTTTT.

At least ten counts were recorded for this clonotype. The chain joins TRBV28 to TRBJ1-1, with D tentatively TRBD1 (5 bases). This CDR3 is 15 amino acids long. Per germline, CDR1 MDHEN and CDR2 SYDVKM. Trimming pared 5 bases from V and 0 bases from J, leaving 13 bases between. In nucleotides, the CDR3 is TGTGCCAGCAGTCCACGGAGGGGTCTGAACACTGAAGCTTTCTTT. It encodes CASSPRRGLNTEAFF.

The gene calls are TRBV12-3 or TRBV12-4 and TRBJ2-1, with TRBD2 as a possible D gene (5 bases). The CDR3 covers 17 residues. The ends were cut back, 2 bases at V and 0 bases at J, with 14 bases in the middle. For the CDR3, the DNA is TGTGCCAGCAGTTTATTCCCGGGATCGAGCTCCTACAATGAGCAGTTCTTC. Translating gives CASSLFPGSSSYNEQFF.

This clonotype was observed a handful of times. The chain combines TRBV29-1 with TRBJ2-7; D is unresolved. With 4 bases removed from V and 6 bases from J, the gap between germline ends came to 7 bases. Germline V lookup: CDR1 SQVTM, CDR2 ANQGSEA. CDR3 length: 10 amino acids. This CDR3 is CSVAAGEQYF. The CDR3 region has the DNA TGCAGCGTTGCCGCAGGCGAGCAGTACTTC.

V is TRBV7-3 and J is TRBJ2-1; 8 nucleotides line up with TRBD2. V trimming: 5 bases; J trimming: 1 base; junction bases outside the gene matches: 13. This CDR3 spans 18 amino acids. Germline assignment: CDR1 SGHTA and CDR2 FQGTGA. CDR3 in DNA: TGTGCCAGCAGCCCCCGGAGACTAGCGTATTCTTCCTACAATGAGCAGTTCTTC. It codes for CASSPRRLAYSSYNEQFF.

This clonotype came up a few times. The V and J genes are TRBV20-1 and TRBJ2-3; 14 nucleotides align to TRBD2. This CDR3 is built from 15 residues. V lost 6 bases, J lost 2 bases, and 4 bases stayed unmatched. Germline values: CDR1 DFQATT, CDR2 SNEGSKA (reference sequence). Written as DNA, the CDR3 is TGCAGTGCCCCGGGACTAGCGGGGGTCACAGATACGCAGTATTTT. Amino acids: CSAPGLAGVTDTQYF.

Of note for this clonotype: At one of its ends the junction is not consistent with the germline gene, which may arise from a read error. The J gene is TRBJ2-7, the V gene TRBV7-8, with D perhaps matching TRBD1 or TRBD2 (6 bases each). This CDR3 has 12 residues. Germline assignment: CDR1 SGHVS and CDR2 FQNEAQ. The CDR3 region has the DNA TGTGCCAGCAGCTTAACCGTAGACAGGAGGGACTTC. As protein: CASSLTVDRRDF.

The rearrangement links TRBV29-1 to TRBJ2-7; no clear D. The CDR3 has 11 amino acids. Trimming stripped 7 bases from V and 0 bases from J, with 7 bases between. In germline, CDR1 is SQVTM, CDR2 ANQGSEA. The CDR3 coding sequence is TGCAGCGCCTGGATCTCCTACGAGCAGTACTTC. It specifies CSAWISYEQYF.

This clonotype was counted between two and nine times. The chain employs TRBV2 and TRBJ2-7; D is undetermined. CDR3 size: 13 residues. The germline gives CDR1 SNHLY, CDR2 FYNNEI. Between the trimmed V and J ends, which lost 3 bases and 4 bases, there was a span of 10 bases. For the CDR3, the DNA is TGTGCCAGCAGTGAGGCGGTTGCGTACGAGCAGTACTTC. Translation gives CASSEAVAYEQYF.

This clonotype showed up just a few times. The chain is built from TRBV29-1 and TRBJ2-1; D is unclear. V lost 6 bases, J lost 0 bases, and 15 bases lay in between. CDR3 size: 15 residues. Germline-derived CDR1 and CDR2 are SQVTM and ANQGSEA. The CDR3 DNA sequence: TGCAGCGTCGCACCCAGGTTCGCCTCCTACAATGAGCAGTTCTTC. This translates into CSVAPRFASYNEQFF.

This rearrangement joins TRBV28 to TRBJ2-7, with 8 bases that match TRBD1. Germline V gene sequence: CDR1 MDHEN, CDR2 SYDVKM. J lost 3 bases, V lost 4 bases, and 8 bases had no gene match. The CDR3 spans 15 residues. CDR3 region: CASSSDRDPNYEQYF. As DNA, the CDR3 is TGTGCCAGCAGTTCGGACAGGGATCCTAACTACGAGCAGTACTTC.

V and J are TRBV7-2 and TRBJ2-7; unclear D gene. Germline CDR1 is SGHTA and CDR2 is FQGNSA. With 5 bases removed from V and 0 bases from J, the gap between germline ends came to 14 bases. The CDR3 consists of 15 residues. The CDR3 spells CASSRVPRSSYEQYF. The CDR3 nucleotides read TGTGCCAGCAGCCGAGTGCCTAGGAGCTCCTACGAGCAGTACTTC. Full variable domain (remainder filled in from reference TRBV7-2 and TRBJ2-7): GAGVSQSPSNKVTEKGKDVELRCDPISGHTALYWYRQSLGQGLEFLIYFQGNSAPDKSGLPSDRFSAERTGGSVSTLTIQRTQQEDSAVYLCASSRVPRSSYEQYFGPGTRLTVT.

This sequence joins TRBV12-3 or TRBV12-4 and TRBJ2-7; 11 bases line up with TRBD2. This CDR3 is 19 amino acids long. As DNA, the CDR3 is TGTACCTGCAGTTTAGGTCAGGGGGCGTTAGCGGGAGGGCCTGGGGAGCAGTACTTC. As protein: CTCSLGQGALAGGPGEQYF.

The sample holds many counts of this clonotype. In DNA, the CDR3 is TGCGCCAGCAGCTTGGGCCACGACTACAGAGCGGATGCCTACAATGAGCAGTTCTTC. This sequence encodes CASSLGHDYRADAYNEQFF. The chain carries TRBV5-1 and TRBJ2-1; possible D gene TRBD2, 5 bases. V lost 0 bases and J 2 bases, leaving 21 bases between the germline ends. Germline V gives CDR1 SGHRS, CDR2 YFSETQ. The CDR3 is made up of 19 amino acids.

The chain combines TRBV10-3 with TRBJ2-5; 7 bases map to TRBD2. Germline loops: CDR1 ENHRY, CDR2 SYGVKD. The CDR3 covers 15 residues. V trimming: 6 bases; J trimming: 5 bases; junction bases outside the gene matches: 12. CDR3 in amino acids: CAIRNPSGAGETQYF. CDR3 bases: TGTGCCATCAGGAACCCGAGCGGGGCGGGGGAGACCCAGTACTTC.

This chain joins TRBV5-1 and TRBJ2-7; D may correspond to TRBD1 or TRBD2 (5 bases each). V lost 0 bases and J 0 bases, leaving 13 bases between the germline ends. Per germline, CDR1 SGHRS and CDR2 YFSETQ. CDR3 size: 16 residues. The CDR3 reads CASSLAGAGLSYEQYF. For the CDR3, the DNA is TGCGCCAGCAGCTTGGCCGGGGCAGGTCTCTCCTACGAGCAGTACTTC.

The chain recombines TRBV27 with TRBJ2-1; D perhaps matches TRBD2 (6 bases). Germline assignment: CDR1 MNHEY and CDR2 SMNVEV (reference sequence). Trimming took 8 bases from V and 9 from J, leaving 23 bases between them. The CDR3 runs to 15 residues. This CDR3 reads CASCPWGTGEGEQFF. The CDR3 nucleotides read TGTGCCAGCTGTCCGTGGGGGACGGGAGAGGGTGAGCAGTTCTTC.

The table lists this clonotype with a few counts. This chain joins TRBV6-4 and TRBJ1-1; 8 positions match TRBD1. Germline V gene lookup returns CDR1 MRHNA and CDR2 SNTAGT. CDR3 length: 19 residues. V shed 5 bases, J shed 6 bases, and the junction held 23 bases outside the gene matches. CDR3 nucleotides: TGTGCCAGCAGTAGACGACAGGGGAGACTGAGTGCTGGACAGCCTGAAGCTTTCTTT. This codes for CASSRRQGRLSAGQPEAFF.